Listed below are T cell receptor beta chains from one sample, sequenced in a study of regulatory T cells in long-lasting Graves disease. TCRdb called the multiplex PCR reads again in MiXCR, with one record for every CDR3 protein. The sample has 430,000 or so distinct CDR3 sequences; around 20% are singletons. This material consisted of peripheral blood mononuclear cells (PBMCs), taken when the disease was refractory, from a patient treated with antithyroid drugs. The receptors originated from a female donor with Graves disease. Both conserved end residues are part of each CDR3. The D gene is left open where the match is weak. The size of a clone is reported for some rows only, either as once, few or many, or as a class for expanded clones.

>TRBJ2-7|NA|17|NA|TRBV7-9
CASSLEGRGPSSYEQYF
TGTGCCAGCAGCTTAGAGGGTCGCGGCCCGAGCTCCTACGAGCAGTACTTC
>TRBJ2-7|many|13|TRBD2|TRBV12-3/TRBV12-4
CASSLMGGYEQYF
TGTGCCAGCAGTTTAATGGGGGGGTACGAGCAGTACTTC
>TRBJ2-1|few|15|NA|TRBV27
CASSLSWRADNEQFF
TGTGCCAGCAGTTTATCGTGGAGGGCCGACAATGAGCAGTTCTTC
>TRBJ2-5|few|15|NA|TRBV5-6
CASSPRLLAQETQYF
TGTGCCAGCAGCCCGAGACTACTAGCCCAAGAGACCCAGTACTTC
>TRBJ2-5|many|13|NA|TRBV27
CASSLHVQETQYF
TGTGCCAGCAGTTTACACGTCCAAGAGACCCAGTACTTC
>TRBJ2-2|NA|18|TRBD2|TRBV5-1
CASRDWASGRRNTGELFF
TGCGCCAGCAGAGACTGGGCTAGCGGGAGGAGGAACACCGGGGAGCTGTTTTTT
>TRBJ2-7|many|15|NA|TRBV5-1
CASSLADGGGYEQYF
TGCGCCAGCAGCTTGGCCGACGGGGGCGGGTACGAGCAGTACTTC
>TRBJ2-7|few|16|NA|TRBV27
CASRPGGAGIGYEQYF
TGTGCCAGCAGGCCGGGGGGCGCAGGGATCGGTTACGAGCAGTACTTC
>TRBJ1-2|NA|13|NA|TRBV20-1
CSASPAGTYGYTF
TGCAGTGCTAGTCCGGCAGGGACCTATGGCTACACCTTC
>TRBJ1-2|once|15|NA|TRBV5-4
CASSFSGGLSYGYTF
TGTGCCAGCAGCTTTTCGGGGGGCCTCAGCTATGGCTACACCTTC
>TRBJ2-7|NA|13|NA|TRBV10-3
CAISAVIGNEQYF
TGTGCCATCAGCGCGGTAATTGGGAACGAGCAGTACTTC
>TRBJ1-5|many|14|NA|TRBV2
CASSGTESNQPQHF
TGTGCCAGCAGTGGGACAGAGAGCAATCAGCCCCAGCATTTT
>TRBJ2-5|NA|11|NA|TRBV29-1
CSAPGPETQYF
TGCAGCGCTCCCGGGCCGGAGACCCAGTACTTC
>TRBJ1-2|many|16|TRBD1|TRBV5-5
CASSLPRDRTLYGYTF
TGTGCCAGCAGCCTCCCCCGGGACAGGACCCTCTATGGCTACACCTTC
>TRBJ2-2|many|16|NA|TRBV12-3/TRBV12-4
CASKSLWKGLDGELFF
TGTGCCAGCAAGAGTTTGTGGAAGGGGCTTGACGGGGAGCTGTTTTTT
>TRBJ2-7|many|14|TRBD2|TRBV20-1
CSARFSGSTYEQYF
TGCAGTGCTAGATTTAGCGGGAGTACCTACGAGCAGTACTTC
>TRBJ2-4|NA|15|NA|TRBV11-1
CASSLDPNWGNIQYF
TGTGCCAGCAGCTTAGACCCGAACTGGGGAAACATTCAGTACTTC
>TRBJ1-3|few|13|NA|TRBV29-1
CSVTTDSGNTIYF
TGCAGCGTTACGACAGATTCTGGAAACACCATATATTTT
>TRBJ2-2|few|18|TRBD2|TRBV7-7
CASSEGGGAGANTGELFF
TGTGCTAGCAGCGAGGGAGGGGGAGCGGGAGCGAACACCGGGGAGCTGTTTTTT
>TRBJ2-7|many|18|NA|TRBV5-8
CASSLFFWAGEPRDEQYF
TGTGCCAGCAGCTTGTTCTTCTGGGCAGGGGAACCTAGGGACGAGCAGTACTTC
>TRBJ2-2|NA|17|NA|TRBV5-1
CASSLYTPREETGELFF
TGCGCCAGCAGCTTGTACACCCCCAGGGAAGAGACCGGGGAGCTGTTTTTT
>TRBJ2-2|NA|15|TRBD1|TRBV20-1
CSVPGQARRTGELFF
TGCAGTGTCCCGGGACAGGCCCGGCGGACCGGGGAGCTGTTTTTT
>TRBJ2-7|many|14|NA|TRBV18
CASSPPAKTYEQYF
TGTGCCAGCTCACCACCGGCCAAGACCTACGAGCAGTACTTC
>TRBJ2-1|NA|15|NA|TRBV6-9
CASSYRGGTYNEQFF
TGTGCCAGCAGTTACCGGGGCGGAACCTACAATGAGCAGTTCTTC
>TRBJ2-7|few|16|NA|TRBV16
CASSQQGAAERYEQYF
TGTGCCAGCAGCCAACAAGGGGCAGCGGAGCGGTACGAGCAGTACTTC
>TRBJ1-1|NA|13|NA|TRBV6-1
CASTSGRAVEAFF
TGTGCCAGCACCAGCGGCAGGGCTGTCGAAGCTTTCTTT
>TRBJ2-2|NA|16|NA|TRBV4-2
CASSQETASRPGELFF
TGTGCCAGCAGCCAAGAAACCGCCTCCAGGCCCGGGGAGCTGTTTTTT
>TRBJ2-7|many|13|NA|TRBV28
CASSTINPPEQYF
TGTGCCAGCAGCACGATAAATCCACCCGAGCAGTACTTC
>TRBJ1-1|NA|12|NA|TRBV10-3
CAISDGAAEAFF
TGTGCCATCAGTGACGGAGCGGCTGAAGCTTTCTTT
>TRBJ2-5|many|16|NA|TRBV28
CASSLLPQGRGETQYF
TGTGCCAGCAGTTTATTACCGCAGGGGCGTGGGGAGACCCAGTACTTC
>TRBJ2-1|once|13|NA|TRBV5-1
CASSLGQPDEQFF
TGCGCCAGCAGCTTGGGACAGCCCGATGAGCAGTTCTTC
>TRBJ2-7|many|15|NA|TRBV5-1
CASSLATGLSYEQYF
TGCGCCAGCAGCTTGGCTACGGGGCTATCCTACGAGCAGTACTTC
>TRBJ1-1|few|15|NA|TRBV19
CASSKRQIMNTEAFF
TGTGCCAGTAGTAAGAGACAAATAATGAACACTGAAGCTTTCTTT
>TRBJ2-7|NA|12|NA|TRBV28
CASNVRQYEQYF
TGTGCCAGCAATGTACGACAGTACGAGCAGTACTTC
>TRBJ2-2|NA|17|NA|TRBV6-2/TRBV6-3
CASSYVSGSANTGELFF
TGTGCCAGCAGTTACGTATCAGGGAGTGCGAACACCGGGGAGCTGTTTTTT
>TRBJ2-5|many|15|TRBD2|TRBV28
CASRSGTSVGETQYF
TGTGCCAGCAGGTCCGGGACTAGCGTTGGAGAGACCCAGTACTTC
>TRBJ2-5|few|18|TRBD2|TRBV4-1
CASSQSEVGLAGEETQYF
TGCGCCAGCAGCCAATCCGAGGTGGGGCTAGCGGGAGAGGAGACCCAGTACTTC
>TRBJ1-1|few|15|NA|TRBV4-2
CASSQEVQLNTEAFF
TGTGCCAGCAGCCAAGAGGTGCAGCTGAACACTGAAGCTTTCTTT
>TRBJ2-5|few|16|TRBD2|TRBV10-2
CASSWSGRAGGETQYF
TGCGCCAGCAGTTGGAGCGGGAGGGCCGGGGGGGAGACCCAGTACTTC
>TRBJ2-6|many|18|TRBD1|TRBV6-5
CASSYGGWTGSGANVLTF
TGTGCCAGCAGTTACGGGGGATGGACAGGGTCTGGGGCCAACGTCCTGACTTTC
>TRBJ2-5|many|12|NA|TRBV6-1
CASSWTGETQYF
TGTGCCAGCAGCTGGACCGGAGAGACCCAGTACTTC
>TRBJ2-5|many|14|NA|TRBV7-8
CASSLDLRTETQYF
TGTGCCAGCAGCTTAGATCTACGGACAGAGACCCAGTACTTC
>TRBJ1-1|many|11|NA|TRBV2
CASSELTEAFF
TGTGCCAGCAGTGAATTGACTGAAGCTTTCTTT
>TRBJ2-7|many|14|TRBD2|TRBV20-1
CSAATSGSWYEQYF
TGCAGTGCTGCCACTAGCGGGAGTTGGTACGAGCAGTACTTC
>TRBJ1-2|many|12|NA|TRBV28
CASSLTSGGYTF
TGTGCCAGCAGTCTAACATCGGGCGGCTACACCTTC
>TRBJ2-7|many|14|TRBD1|TRBV6-1
CASSQRQGNYEQYF
TGTGCCAGCAGTCAACGACAGGGGAACTACGAGCAGTACTTC